This T cell receptor (beta chain) was sequenced in a study of T cell responses to AZD1222 COVID-19 vaccine. Study-level background: Analyses pooled second doses at about 4 or about 12 weeks. Study-wide results and caveats: Receipt of two AZD1222 doses was followed by a rise in Spike-specific TCR breadth and depth. All repertoire sampling was performed exclusively after the peak T cell response. Nearly half of spike-specific TCRs reportedly target unmutated variant regions.

The assay was immunoSEQ multiplex PCR, and TCRdb's table has in-frame clones only and misses some. Of 130,000 to 150,000 clones in the sample, around 91% were seen once. Germline loops: CDR1 MNHEY, CDR2 SMNVEV (reference sequence). Losses at the gene ends were 8 bases for V and 8 bases for J; bases not matched to a gene: 11. The CDR3 consists of 14 residues. As to this clone: What it recognizes is unknown.

This sequence joins TRBV27 and TRBJ1-4; 7 bases match TRBD1. The sequence came from an adult in good health. Sequenced material: peripheral blood, taken on day 0 of AZD1222 vaccination. CDR3 amino acids: CASSTSGTVEKLFF. The CDR3 bases are TGTGCCAGCTCAACCTCCGGGACAGTCGAAAAACTGTTTTTT.